The 32 T cell receptor beta chains given below trace back to one sample, sequenced in a study of identical twins. Each CDR3 protein gets one entry after TCRdb re-called the 5' RACE reads with MiXCR. Among 240,000 or so distinct CDR3 sequences listed, over 9.5% were seen once. The sequenced sample consisted of memory T cells sorted from blood. These receptors all come from a man in his fifties in good health.

This clonotype was seen repeatedly, ten times or more. V and J are TRBV20-1 and TRBJ1-2; maybe TRBD1 (5 bases). Germline values: CDR1 DFQATT, CDR2 SNEGSKA (reference sequence). The CDR3 loop spans 13 amino acids. The V end was cut by 1 base, the J end by 1 base, with 7 bases between. DNA for the CDR3: TGCAGTGCTAGAGGGCAGGGTAACTATGGCTACACCTTC. Translated, it gives CSARGQGNYGYTF.

As regards this clonotype: This could be a read error, since a much larger clone is one nucleotide away. V usage is TRBV7-8 and J usage is TRBJ2-7, with 7 bases that match TRBD2. V was clipped by 1 base and J by 2 bases; unmatched bases: 5. Germline V CDR1 and CDR2: SGHVS, FQNEAQ. The CDR3 contains 15 residues. CDR3 bases: TGTGCCAGCAGCTTAGGTCGAGCGGGGACCTACGAGCAGTACTTC. This codes for CASSLGRAGTYEQYF.

This clonotype was observed a few times. This sequence joins TRBV25-1 and TRBJ2-1, with D maybe TRBD1 (7 bases). This CDR3 region has 15 residues. Germline values: CDR1 MGHDK, CDR2 SYGVNS. The V gene lost 6 bases and the J gene lost 5 bases, with 17 bases spanning the gap. The CDR3 region is CASRGAGGPNNEQFF. CDR3 nucleotide sequence: TGTGCCAGCAGGGGAGCAGGGGGGCCAAACAATGAGCAGTTCTTC.

There are many counts of this clonotype. The J gene is TRBJ2-3, the V gene TRBV6-2 or TRBV6-3, with 12 bases fitting TRBD2. The length of the CDR3 is 17 residues. The V segment lost 5 bases and the J segment 2 bases; nucleotides outside the gene matches: 8. Germline lookup yields CDR1 MNHEY and CDR2 SVGEGT. The CDR3 DNA reads as TGTGCCAGCAGTCTTTGGACTAGCGGGACTTACACAGATACGCAGTATTTT. Its protein is CASSLWTSGTYTDTQYF.

This clonotype was picked up a small number of times. This chain links TRBV2 with TRBJ2-5; D uncertain. CDR1 and CDR2 from the germline V gene are SNHLY and FYNNEI. This CDR3 is 12 amino acids long. Trimming removed 6 bases at V and 3 bases at J, with 8 bases between. CDR3 coding DNA: TGTGCCAGCAGACGGGCGGAAGAGACCCAGTACTTC. This codes for CASRRAEETQYF.

The chain employs TRBV10-1 and TRBJ2-3; the D gene could be TRBD1 or TRBD2 (5 bases each). The V and J ends lost 3 bases and 4 bases respectively, with 11 bases between them. CDR1 is WNHNN, CDR2 SYGVQD, per germline (reference sequence). The CDR3 runs to 14 residues. CDR3 nucleotide sequence: TGCGCCAGCAGTGACCCACTAGGGGCAGATACGCAGTATTTT. This translates into CASSDPLGADTQYF.

In this sample, this clonotype turned up a few times. The chain carries TRBV24-1 and TRBJ2-2, with 9 bases fitting TRBD1. Germline V gives CDR1 KGHDR, CDR2 SFDVKD. The CDR3 length is 16 residues. V was clipped by 1 base and J by 6 bases; unmatched bases: 5. The CDR3 here is CATSDLSQGAAGELFF. Here the CDR3 DNA reads TGTGCCACCAGTGATTTATCACAGGGGGCCGCCGGGGAGCTGTTTTTT.

A few counts support this clonotype. The rearrangement joins TRBV27 to TRBJ2-2; 8 bases fit TRBD2. This CDR3 contains 16 residues. V dropped 1 base and J dropped 5; count of bases not matched to a gene: 6. Germline V gene lookup returns CDR1 MNHEY and CDR2 SMNVEV (reference sequence). CDR3 DNA: TGTGCCAGCAGTTTATTCGGGGGGGCTTCAACCGGGGAGCTGTTTTTT. Its protein product is CASSLFGGASTGELFF.

There are many counts of this clonotype. This rearrangement joins TRBV28 to TRBJ2-1; D gene ambiguous. This CDR3 region has 17 residues. V was shortened by 6 bases and J by 0 bases, with 18 bases between the two germline ends. Per germline, CDR1 MDHEN and CDR2 SYDVKM. The CDR3 is CASSRNRARSSYNEQFF. As DNA, the CDR3 is TGTGCCAGCAGCCGGAATCGTGCTAGGAGCTCCTACAATGAGCAGTTCTTC.

This clonotype was recorded many times. The chain employs TRBV12-3 or TRBV12-4 and TRBJ2-7, with a weak D call TRBD1 (5 bases). The V end was cut by 7 bases, the J end by 1 base, with 14 bases between. The CDR3 length is 14 residues. CDR3 sequence: CASIPDTHSYEQYF. The CDR3 DNA reads TGTGCCAGCATCCCGGACACGCATTCCTACGAGCAGTACTTC.

Ten or more counts support this clonotype. The V and J genes are TRBV11-1 and TRBJ1-1; D is uncertain. In germline, CDR1 is SGHAT, CDR2 FQDESV (reference sequence). Trimming pared 3 bases from V and 4 bases from J, leaving 12 bases between. The CDR3 is 14 amino acids. CDR3 sequence reads: CASSLSRDITEAFF. Here the CDR3 DNA reads TGTGCCAGCAGCTTGAGTCGGGATATCACTGAAGCTTTCTTT.

The V and J genes are TRBV7-8 and TRBJ2-3; 8 bases align to TRBD2. Trimming removed 1 base from V and 1 base from J; junction bases left unmatched: 4. Germline-derived CDR1 and CDR2 are SGHVS and FQNEAQ. The CDR3 consists of 16 residues. The CDR3 region has the DNA TGTGCCAGCAGCTTAGGCCCAGCGGGGGGCACAGATACGCAGTATTTT. Translated, it gives CASSLGPAGGTDTQYF. Using reference TRBV7-8 and TRBJ2-3 for the parts outside the CDR3, the full variable domain is GAGVSQSPRYKVAKRGQDVALRCDPISGHVSLFWYQQALGQGPEFLTYFQNEAQLDKSGLPSDRFFAERPEGSVSTLKIQRTQQEDSAVYLCASSLGPAGGTDTQYFGPGTRLTVL.

This clonotype was found many times. The chain uses TRBV29-1 and TRBJ2-2; 8 bases match TRBD2. Germline CDR1 reads SQVTM; CDR2 reads ANQGSEA. The CDR3 runs to 13 residues. V shed 3 bases and J 7 bases; nucleotides not matched to a gene: 4. CDR3 sequence (DNA): TGCAGCGTTGAGCGCCTAGCGGGCGGGGAGCTGTTTTTT. Residues: CSVERLAGGELFF.

This clonotype came up a few times. V usage is TRBV23-1 and J usage is TRBJ2-1; possibly TRBD2 for D (6 bases). TRBV23-1 is noted as an ORF with a role that remains uncertain. V was clipped by 6 bases and J by 0 bases, with 18 bases between them. The CDR3 consists of 17 residues. This chain's CDR3 is CASSLVRTTSSYNEQFF. The CDR3 DNA is TGCGCCAGCAGCCTGGTTCGGACTACCAGCTCCTACAATGAGCAGTTCTTC.

This clonotype has only a few counts. The chain uses TRBV7-8 and TRBJ2-2; D is ambiguous. From germline, CDR1 is SGHVS and CDR2 FQNEAQ. This CDR3 comprises 16 residues. V was trimmed by 1 base and J by 7 bases, leaving 16 bases between them. The CDR3: CASSLDHVSVNGELFF. The CDR3 DNA is TGTGCCAGCAGCTTAGATCACGTTTCGGTGAACGGGGAGCTGTTTTTT. The entire variable domain, with the rest obtained from reference TRBV7-8 and TRBJ2-2, is as follows: GAGVSQSPRYKVAKRGQDVALRCDPISGHVSLFWYQQALGQGPEFLTYFQNEAQLDKSGLPSDRFFAERPEGSVSTLKIQRTQQEDSAVYLCASSLDHVSVNGELFFGEGSRLTVL.

This clonotype was recorded a few times. The CDR3 coding sequence is TGTGCCAGCAGCAACCCGGGTAATTCACCCCTCCACTTT. Its translation: CASSNPGNSPLHF. This chain joins TRBV11-2 and TRBJ1-6; D call uncertain. Trimming left V 5 bases short and J 6 bases short, with 8 bases between. The germline V gene has CDR1 SGHAT and CDR2 FQNNGV. CDR3 length: 13 residues.

This sequence joins TRBV12-3 or TRBV12-4 and TRBJ1-6; D is ambiguous. This CDR3 has 12 amino acids. V was clipped by 3 bases and J by 14 bases, with 11 bases between them. The DNA of the CDR3 is TGTGCCAGCAGTTTTGGTCCCACCTCCCTCCACTTT. It is translated as CASSFGPTSLHF.

This clonotype was detected ten times or more. One end of the junction does not line up with germline, which may come from a read error. The chain couples TRBV5-1 to TRBJ2-1; D is uncertain. Per germline, CDR1 SGHRS and CDR2 YFSETQ. The CDR3 loop spans 12 amino acids. CDR3 sequence (DNA): TGTGCCAGCAGTTCTGGCTACAATGAGCAGTTCTTC. Encoded protein: CASSSGYNEQFF. The variable domain in full, with the rest retrieved from reference TRBV5-1 and TRBJ2-1, is KAGVTQTPRYLIKTRGQQVTLSCSPISGHRSVSWYQQTPGQGLQFLFEYFSETQRNKGNFPGRFSGRQFSNSRSEMNVSTLELGDSALYLCASSSGYNEQFFGPGTRLTVL.

This clonotype was seen repeatedly, ten times or more. This sequence joins TRBV20-1 and TRBJ2-7; TRBD2 matches at 8 bases. Losses at the gene ends were 1 base for V and 7 bases for J; bases not matched to a gene: 9. This CDR3 contains 14 residues. Germline CDR1 is DFQATT and CDR2 is SNEGSKA (reference sequence). CDR3 sequence reads: CSARVPGLGMEQYF. CDR3 DNA: TGCAGTGCTAGAGTTCCGGGACTAGGTATGGAGCAGTACTTC.

This clonotype was observed many times. The chain employs TRBV28 and TRBJ1-2, with D unclear. The CDR3 is 14 residues long. Trimming left V 2 bases short and J 7 bases short, with 14 bases between. Germline CDR1 is MDHEN and CDR2 is SYDVKM. CDR3 DNA sequence: TGTGCCAGCAGTTTACTGGGCATATTCGGTGGCTACACCTTC. Its protein product is CASSLLGIFGGYTF.

J is TRBJ2-7 and V is TRBV4-3, with 10 positions matching TRBD1. Germline V gene lookup returns CDR1 LGHNA and CDR2 YSLEER. The CDR3 sequence is 15 residues long. The trim removed 3 bases at V and 1 base at J, leaving 3 bases unmatched. The CDR3: CASSQGQGFSYEQYF. DNA for the CDR3: TGCGCCAGCAGCCAGGGACAGGGGTTTTCCTACGAGCAGTACTTC.

This clonotype came up many times. The chain combines TRBV12-3 or TRBV12-4 with TRBJ2-2; possible D gene TRBD2, 5 bases. V was trimmed by 5 bases and J by 4 bases, leaving 11 bases between them. The CDR3 has 14 residues. CDR3 sequence: CASSGLLATGELFF. For the CDR3, the DNA is TGTGCCAGCAGTGGACTGTTGGCCACCGGGGAGCTGTTTTTT.

This clonotype was observed at least ten times. V and J are TRBV6-1 and TRBJ2-2; a possible D gene is TRBD1 (6 bases). Germline loops: CDR1 MNHNS, CDR2 SASEGT. Deletions cut 7 bases from V and 3 bases from J, with 12 bases between. The CDR3 covers 14 residues. The CDR3 nucleotides read TGTGCCAGCAAGTACAGGGTCGACACCGGGGAGCTGTTTTTT. It is translated as CASKYRVDTGELFF.

This clonotype was seen repeatedly, ten times or more. The CDR3 protein is CASSLLHRPPTYEQYF. CDR3 bases: TGTGCCAGCAGCTTACTCCACAGGCCCCCCACCTACGAGCAGTACTTC. The chain links TRBV11-2 to TRBJ2-7; weak D call: TRBD1 (5 bases). The V end lost 2 bases, the J end lost 2 bases, and 16 bases lay between the germline ends. This CDR3 contains 16 residues. Germline V gene lookup returns CDR1 SGHAT and CDR2 FQNNGV.

This chain uses TRBV7-7 with TRBJ1-5; D possibly corresponds to TRBD1 (6 bases). Trimming took off 5 bases at V and 6 bases at J, with 11 bases between the two ends. The CDR3 is made up of 13 amino acids. In germline, CDR1 is SSHAT, CDR2 FNYEAQ (reference sequence). CDR3 in DNA: TGTGCCAGCAGCCCAGGGGAGGGTCAGCCCCAGCATTTT. Its protein is CASSPGEGQPQHF.

This clonotype was observed at least ten times. This CDR3 reads CASSLGSYTDTQYF. Written as DNA, the CDR3 is TGTGCCAGCAGTTTGGGGAGTTATACAGATACGCAGTATTTT. J is TRBJ2-3 and V is TRBV28, with a possible D match to TRBD2 (5 bases). Trimming shortened V by 3 bases and J by 3 bases, and 10 bases separated the two germline ends. Germline CDR1 and CDR2: MDHEN and SYDVKM. This CDR3 region has 14 residues.

The table lists this clonotype with many counts. The rearrangement uses TRBV6-2 or TRBV6-3 and TRBJ2-2; TRBD2 matches 7 bases. The germline gives CDR1 MNHEY, CDR2 SVGEGT. With V trimmed by 5 bases and J by 2 bases, 8 bases remained unmatched. The CDR3 is 16 amino acids. CDR3 nucleotides: TGTGCCAGCAGTCGAACCGGGACTATCAACACCGGGGAGCTGTTTTTT. Its translation is CASSRTGTINTGELFF.

This rearrangement joins TRBV7-2 to TRBJ2-7, with TRBD1 matching 8 bases. V shed 1 base, J shed 5 bases, and the junction held 7 bases outside the gene matches. Germline CDR1 and CDR2: SGHTA and FQGNSA. The CDR3 loop spans 15 amino acids. In nucleotides, the CDR3 is TGTGCCAGCAGCTTAGAGGCGGACAGGGCCCACGAGCAGTACTTC. Its protein product is CASSLEADRAHEQYF.

Ten or more counts support this clonotype. The V call is TRBV12-3 or TRBV12-4, the J call TRBJ2-7; D uncertain. V lost 7 bases to trimming and J lost 0 bases, with 10 bases between them. CDR3 length: 13 residues. The CDR3 sequence is CASKFHSSYEQYF. The DNA of the CDR3 is TGTGCCAGCAAGTTCCACAGCTCCTACGAGCAGTACTTC.

This clonotype showed up many times. This sequence joins TRBV7-9 and TRBJ1-2, with 8 bases lining up with TRBD1. CDR1 SEHNR and CDR2 FQNEAQ come from the germline V gene (reference sequence). V shed 2 bases and J 4 bases; nucleotides not matched to a gene: 6. The CDR3 has 15 amino acids. DNA for the CDR3: TGTGCCAGCAGCTTATCGGACAGGGCCGGCTATGGCTACACCTTC. Its translation: CASSLSDRAGYGYTF.

In this sample, this clonotype turned up many times. The chain has TRBV7-2 and TRBJ2-3, with 8 bases fitting TRBD2. The CDR3 is 15 amino acids. Germline values: CDR1 SGHTA, CDR2 FQGNSA. V was pared by 5 bases and J by 2 bases, with 6 bases of the junction left unmatched. The CDR3 sequence is CASSLQAGDTDTQYF. Written as DNA, the CDR3 is TGTGCCAGCAGCCTCCAAGCGGGGGACACAGATACGCAGTATTTT. The full variable domain, with the rest looked up from reference TRBV7-2 and TRBJ2-3, is GAGVSQSPSNKVTEKGKDVELRCDPISGHTALYWYRQSLGQGLEFLIYFQGNSAPDKSGLPSDRFSAERTGGSVSTLTIQRTQQEDSAVYLCASSLQAGDTDTQYFGPGTRLTVL.

The chain joins TRBV4-2 to TRBJ2-3; D is unclear. V dropped 0 bases and J dropped 8 bases, with 12 bases sitting between them. Germline V CDR1 and CDR2: LGHNA, YNFKEQ. The CDR3 has 14 amino acids. In DNA, the CDR3 is TGTGCCAGCAGCCAAGATGGGATTAAGGGTACGCAGTATTTT. It translates to CASSQDGIKGTQYF.